What follows are 4 T cell receptor beta chains derived from one specimen sequenced in a study of control samples from healthy donors and cancer patients. The repertoire was sequenced with immunoSEQ multiplex PCR; TCRdb's copy has only in-frame clones and lacks some. The data contain about 120,000 clones, over 80% of them singletons. Source material: PBMCs. The receptor source for this set is a man older than 75 with head and neck cancer.

This chain connects TRBV5-4 to TRBJ1-2, with D perhaps TRBD1 (5 bases). Germline V gene sequence: CDR1 SGHNT, CDR2 YYREEE (reference sequence). V lost 7 bases, J lost 3 bases, and 22 bases lay in between. This CDR3 region has 16 residues. CDR3 nucleotide sequence: TGTGCCAGCCAGCCGCCGCCAGGAGGGGAGGACTATGGCTACACCTTC. Encoded protein: CASQPPPGGEDYGYTF.

This chain joins TRBV15 and TRBJ1-5; TRBD1 agrees at 9 bases. The CDR3 has 13 amino acids. V lost 6 bases and J lost 7; bases outside the gene matches: 4. Germline V gene lookup returns CDR1 LNHNV and CDR2 YYDKDF (reference sequence). The CDR3: CATRGDREQPQHF. The CDR3 bases are TGTGCCACCAGGGGGGACAGGGAGCAGCCCCAGCATTTT.

The J gene is TRBJ2-7, the V gene TRBV7-9; D not certain. CDR3 length equals 15 residues. V lost 4 bases to trimming and J lost 5 bases, with 18 bases between them. Per germline, CDR1 SEHNR and CDR2 FQNEAQ (reference sequence). CDR3: CASSSPVGIRNEQYF. In nucleotides, the CDR3 is TGTGCCAGCAGCTCACCAGTAGGGATTCGGAACGAGCAGTACTTC.

V and J are TRBV5-1 and TRBJ2-5; 7 bases are shared with TRBD1. There are 16 residues in the CDR3. Germline V lookup: CDR1 SGHRS, CDR2 YFSETQ. The ends lost 4 bases at V and 0 bases at J; junction bases unmatched: 9. CDR3: CASSPPGQRYQETQYF. CDR3 nucleotides: TGCGCCAGCAGCCCGCCGGGACAGCGGTACCAAGAGACCCAGTACTTC.